Presented here are 30 T cell receptor beta chains from one specimen sequenced in a study of cytomegalovirus exposure and HLA in healthy donors. PCR amplification relied on 60 Vbeta primers (plus 13 Jbeta primers). This table comes from immunoSEQ multiplex PCR, and its TCRdb copy is limited to in-frame clones, with some not included. The repertoire has 180,000 or so clones, roughly 77% of them found once; the top ten carry 1.5% to 2%. Sequenced: PBMCs. All receptors derive from a woman younger than 45 in good health and CMV-seronegative.

This sequence joins TRBV6-5 and TRBJ2-7, with D maybe TRBD1 (6 bases). The V end lost 11 bases, the J end lost 1 base, and 12 bases lay between the germline ends. This CDR3 comprises 12 residues. The germline V gene has CDR1 MNHEY and CDR2 SVGAGI. The CDR3 coding sequence is TGTGCCGCAAGGGGGATATCCTACGAGCAGTACTTC. Translated, it gives CAARGISYEQYF.

The chain uses TRBV6-5 and TRBJ1-1; TRBD1 might be the D (5 bases). The germline gives CDR1 MNHEY, CDR2 SVGAGI. The CDR3 has 15 residues. The V and J ends lost 0 bases and 3 bases respectively, with 11 bases between them. Here the CDR3 reads CASSYSSQGYTEAFF. DNA of the CDR3: TGTGCCAGCAGTTACTCTTCGCAGGGCTACACTGAAGCTTTCTTT.

V and J are TRBV7-9 and TRBJ1-2; TRBD1 matches at 7 bases. CDR3 length: 15 residues. With 5 bases clipped from V and 2 bases from J, the junction kept 8 bases outside the gene matches. CDR1 is SEHNR and CDR2 is FQNEAQ in the germline V gene (reference sequence). CDR3 sequence reads: CASSVLTGRNYGYTF. In DNA form, the CDR3 reads TGTGCCAGCAGCGTCCTGACAGGGCGGAACTATGGCTACACCTTC.

This clone was picked up one time. V is TRBV29-1 and J is TRBJ2-2, with a weak D call TRBD2 (6 bases). The germline V gene encodes CDR1 SQVTM and CDR2 ANQGSEA. V lost 4 bases and J 2 bases, leaving 11 bases between the germline ends. The CDR3 totals 14 residues. CDR3 region: CSVGRGFNTGELFF. The CDR3 nucleotides read TGCAGCGTTGGGAGGGGATTCAACACCGGGGAGCTGTTTTTT.

The chain is built from TRBV7-2 and TRBJ1-1; the D gene is possibly TRBD1 (5 bases). V lost 5 bases, J lost 7 bases, and 14 bases lay in between. This CDR3 contains 13 residues. Germline V gene data show CDR1 as SGHTA and CDR2 as FQGNSA. This CDR3 reads CASSLRGAGEAFF. In DNA form, the CDR3 reads TGTGCCAGCAGCCTAAGGGGAGCGGGTGAAGCTTTCTTT. Full variable domain (missing parts from reference TRBV7-2 and TRBJ1-1): GAGVSQSPSNKVTEKGKDVELRCDPISGHTALYWYRQSLGQGLEFLIYFQGNSAPDKSGLPSDRFSAERTGGSVSTLTIQRTQQEDSAVYLCASSLRGAGEAFFGQGTRLTVV.

The chain employs TRBV6-5 and TRBJ1-2, with 8 bases fitting TRBD1. The trim removed 2 bases at V and 7 bases at J, leaving 6 bases unmatched. The germline V gene has CDR1 MNHEY and CDR2 SVGAGI. This CDR3 spans 14 amino acids. In DNA, the CDR3 is TGTGCCAGCAGTTACCGTCAGGGGGCAGGTGGCTACACCTTC. This codes for CASSYRQGAGGYTF.

The chain recombines TRBV2 with TRBJ2-7; 7 bases fit TRBD2. The germline CDR1 and CDR2 sequences are SNHLY and FYNNEI. V dropped 7 bases and J dropped 4; count of bases not matched to a gene: 7. There are 13 residues in the CDR3. This CDR3 reads CASNLGLIYEQYF. CDR3 nucleotides: TGTGCCAGCAACCTGGGACTAATTTACGAGCAGTACTTC. The full variable domain, in which reference TRBV2 and TRBJ2-7 provide the parts outside the CDR3, is EPEVTQTPSHQVTQMGQEVILRCVPISNHLYFYWYRQILGQKVEFLVSFYNNEISEKSEIFDDQFSVERPDGSNFTLKIRSTKLEDSAMYFCASNLGLIYEQYFGPGTRLTVT.

The chain joins TRBV9 to TRBJ1-3, with a tentative D call TRBD1 (6 bases). With 2 bases removed from V and 3 bases from J, the gap between germline ends came to 9 bases. Germline V gene lookup returns CDR1 SGDLS and CDR2 YYNGEE. This CDR3 is 14 amino acids long. In DNA form, the CDR3 reads TGTGCCAGCAGCGTGCAGGGGAATGGAAACACCATATATTTT. Translated: CASSVQGNGNTIYF. The whole variable domain, filled in from reference TRBV9 and TRBJ1-3, reads DSGVTQTPKHLITATGQRVTLRCSPRSGDLSVYWYQQSLDQGLQFLIQYYNGEERAKGNILERFSAQQFPDLHSELNLSSLELGDSALYFCASSVQGNGNTIYFGEGSWLTVV.

J is TRBJ1-3 and V is TRBV9; D unresolved. The germline V and J ends were trimmed by 0 bases and 4 bases, with 14 bases remaining between them. The CDR3 extends over 16 amino acids. CDR1 SGDLS and CDR2 YYNGEE come from the germline V gene. CDR3 DNA: TGTGCCAGCAGCGTAGCTTCCGTGAGCCAAGGAAACACCATATATTTT. Translating gives CASSVASVSQGNTIYF.

In this sample, this clone turned up once. The chain combines TRBV11-2 with TRBJ1-2, with TRBD1 matching over 8 bases. The germline gives CDR1 SGHAT, CDR2 FQNNGV. The ends lost 5 bases at V and 1 base at J; junction bases unmatched: 3. The CDR3 totals 14 residues. The CDR3 region has the DNA TGTGCCAGCAGCCTGACAGGGGATAACTATGGCTACACCTTC. Translating it yields CASSLTGDNYGYTF.

This clone was counted between two and nine times. The chain links TRBV7-8 to TRBJ1-6; D not resolved. The ends were cut back, 5 bases at V and 11 bases at J, with 16 bases in the middle. The germline V gene encodes CDR1 SGHVS and CDR2 FQNEAQ. The CDR3 runs to 14 residues. In DNA, the CDR3 is TGTGCCAGCAGCGGATCTAGGCTCATGGCACCCCTCCACTTT. Translating gives CASSGSRLMAPLHF.

This clone has more than one count but fewer than ten. The rearrangement joins TRBV5-1 to TRBJ1-1; TRBD1 aligns across 11 bases. The ends lost 4 bases at V and 1 base at J; junction bases unmatched: 6. The V gene's germline CDR1 is SGHRS and CDR2 YFSETQ. CDR3 length: 16 amino acids. CDR3 region: CASSLGTGGANTEAFF. CDR3 nucleotides: TGCGCCAGCAGCCTAGGGACAGGGGGTGCGAACACTGAAGCTTTCTTT.

The V call is TRBV18, the J call TRBJ2-7; 8 bases are shared with TRBD1. Germline CDR1 is KGHSH and CDR2 is LQKENI. The CDR3 totals 15 residues. V was clipped by 4 bases and J by 2 bases; unmatched bases: 7. The CDR3 DNA is TGTGCCAGCTCACACGACAGGGGTGGGACCTACGAGCAGTACTTC. Translating gives CASSHDRGGTYEQYF.

As DNA, the CDR3 is TGTGCCAGCTCACCGCTGAGGAAAACAGGCCGAGCAGAAAATAACTATGGCTACACCTTC. It specifies CASSPLRKTGRAENNYGYTF. The chain joins TRBV18 to TRBJ1-2, with a tentative D call TRBD1 (5 bases). The CDR3 runs to 20 residues. CDR1 and CDR2 from the germline V gene are KGHSH and LQKENI. V lost 3 bases and J 1 base, leaving 27 bases between the germline ends.

The V and J genes are TRBV19 and TRBJ1-5; 9 bases agree with TRBD1. CDR3 length equals 16 residues. Unmatched junction bases numbered 8, after V lost 2 bases and J lost 6 bases. Germline CDR1 is LNHDA and CDR2 is SQIVND (reference sequence). Here the CDR3 reads CASSILQGADIQPQHF. The DNA of the CDR3 is TGTGCCAGTAGTATATTACAGGGGGCAGATATTCAGCCCCAGCATTTT.

The chain is built from TRBV5-6 and TRBJ2-3; 12 bases match TRBD2. J gave up 2 bases and V 5 bases, and 9 bases lay outside the gene matches. CDR3 size: 17 residues. Germline CDR1 is SGHDT and CDR2 is YYEEEE. CDR3 protein: CASSLTGLAGYTDTQYF. In DNA form, the CDR3 reads TGTGCCAGCAGTTTAACAGGACTAGCGGGGTACACAGATACGCAGTATTTT.

The chain has TRBV4-3 and TRBJ2-1; 8 bases are a match to TRBD2. This CDR3 is 15 amino acids long. The trim removed 1 base at V and 3 bases at J, leaving 2 bases unmatched. Germline V lookup: CDR1 LGHNA, CDR2 YSLEER. DNA for the CDR3: TGCGCCAGCAGCCAAGTAGCGGGGAACTACAATGAGCAGTTCTTC. Amino acids: CASSQVAGNYNEQFF.

This chain joins TRBV4-3 and TRBJ1-1; D not certain. Germline CDR1 is LGHNA and CDR2 is YSLEER. This CDR3 contains 14 residues. Trimming pared 0 bases from V and 0 bases from J, leaving 5 bases between. The CDR3 nucleotides read TGCGCCAGCAGCCAAGAATCCATGAACACTGAAGCTTTCTTT. Its protein is CASSQESMNTEAFF.

Only a few counts were recorded for this clone. The chain has TRBV6-1 and TRBJ2-5; weak D call: TRBD2 (5 bases). The CDR3 loop spans 17 amino acids. V was pared by 2 bases and J by 3 bases, with 19 bases between. Per germline, CDR1 MNHNS and CDR2 SASEGT. The CDR3 loop is CASSESIFRGRKETQYF. CDR3 DNA sequence: TGTGCCAGCAGTGAATCCATATTTAGAGGGCGAAAAGAGACCCAGTACTTC.

The chain links TRBV12-5 to TRBJ1-6, with TRBD1 matching 9 bases. The V and J ends lost 3 bases and 6 bases, in that order; junction bases with no gene match: 3. The CDR3 runs to 15 residues. CDR1 is LGHNT and CDR2 is FRNRAP in the germline V gene. CDR3 DNA sequence: TGTGCTAGTGGTTTCGGACAGGGGATTAATTCACCCCTCCACTTT. Translated: CASGFGQGINSPLHF.

V usage is TRBV14 and J usage is TRBJ2-1; 10 nucleotides line up with TRBD1. Germline CDR1 reads SGHDN; CDR2 reads FVKESK. The V segment lost 1 base and the J segment 7 bases; nucleotides outside the gene matches: 7. The CDR3 consists of 16 residues. In DNA, the CDR3 is TGTGCCAGCAGCCAAGTGACAGGGGGCATTCGAAATGAGCAGTTCTTC. Amino acid sequence: CASSQVTGGIRNEQFF. The variable domain in full, with the rest retrieved from reference TRBV14 and TRBJ2-1, is EAGVTQFPSHSVIEKGQTVTLRCDPISGHDNLYWYRRVMGKEIKFLLHFVKESKQDESGMPNNRFLAERTGGTYSTLKVQPAELEDSGVYFCASSQVTGGIRNEQFFGPGTRLTVL.

The chain employs TRBV7-9 and TRBJ1-1, with TRBD1 as a possible D gene (5 bases). The CDR3 spans 13 residues. The V gene's germline CDR1 is SEHNR and CDR2 FQNEAQ (reference sequence). V was trimmed by 1 base and J by 10 bases, leaving 13 bases between them. CDR3 DNA: TGTGCCAGCAGCTTAGAGATCAGGGAGGGAGCTTTCTTT. Encoded protein: CASSLEIREGAFF. Using reference TRBV7-9 and TRBJ1-1 for the parts outside the CDR3, the full variable domain is DTGVSQNPRHKITKRGQNVTFRCDPISEHNRLYWYRQTLGQGPEFLTYFQNEAQLEKSRLLSDRFSAERPKGSFSTLEIQRTEQGDSAMYLCASSLEIREGAFFGQGTRLTVV.

The chain is built from TRBV18 and TRBJ1-1; D is perhaps TRBD1 (5 bases). Trimming stripped 3 bases from V and 4 bases from J, with 9 bases between. This CDR3 is built from 13 residues. CDR1 KGHSH and CDR2 LQKENI come from the germline V gene. CDR3 amino acids: CASSPSGPTEAFF. CDR3 DNA: TGTGCCAGCTCACCCTCAGGGCCCACTGAAGCTTTCTTT.

This clone was recorded a few times. The gene calls are TRBV19 and TRBJ1-5, with 8 bases that match TRBD1. CDR3 length: 17 amino acids. V trimming: 3 bases; J trimming: 7 bases; junction bases outside the gene matches: 14. Per germline, CDR1 LNHDA and CDR2 SQIVND (reference sequence). The CDR3 sequence: CASSIPPQGVLGQPQHF. The CDR3 coding sequence is TGTGCCAGTAGTATCCCACCACAGGGGGTCTTGGGCCAGCCCCAGCATTTT.

V usage is TRBV18 and J usage is TRBJ1-1; D uncertain. The CDR3 contains 14 residues. V lost 5 bases and J lost 2, with 12 bases in between. CDR1 is KGHSH, CDR2 LQKENI, per germline. The CDR3 DNA sequence: TGTGCCAGCTCAGGAGCCTTATTTAACACTGAAGCTTTCTTT. It translates to CASSGALFNTEAFF.

The chain employs TRBV2 and TRBJ1-5; TRBD1 matches at 7 bases. Trimming cost V 9 bases and J 4 bases; bases outside gene matches: 15. CDR1 and CDR2 from the germline V gene are SNHLY and FYNNEI. This CDR3 region has 16 residues. CDR3 amino acids: CASRDDRAPWNQPQHF. In nucleotides, the CDR3 is TGTGCCAGTCGAGACGACAGGGCGCCCTGGAATCAGCCCCAGCATTTT.

This chain uses TRBV6-1 with TRBJ1-2, with 12 bases aligning to TRBD1. V was pared by 0 bases and J by 5 bases, with 4 bases of the junction left unmatched. In germline, CDR1 is MNHNS, CDR2 SASEGT. This CDR3 comprises 16 residues. DNA for the CDR3: TGTGCCAGCAGTGAAGCGGGGGACAGGGGGCTGTATGGCTACACCTTC. Residues: CASSEAGDRGLYGYTF.

As DNA, the CDR3 is TGTGCCAGCAGAGCCGACAGCTACACTGAAGCTTTCTTT. Its protein is CASRADSYTEAFF. This chain joins TRBV9 and TRBJ1-1; tentatively, D is TRBD1 (5 bases). Germline lookup yields CDR1 SGDLS and CDR2 YYNGEE. This CDR3 is 13 amino acids long. The V gene lost 5 bases and the J gene lost 3 bases, with 11 bases spanning the gap.

V is TRBV7-8 and J is TRBJ1-6; D is uncertain. V lost 3 bases to trimming and J lost 4 bases, with 16 bases between them. The CDR3 sequence is 17 residues long. In germline, CDR1 is SGHVS, CDR2 FQNEAQ. CDR3 protein: CASSFHPTRDYNSPLHF. DNA for the CDR3: TGTGCCAGCAGCTTTCACCCCACCCGGGATTATAATTCACCCCTCCACTTT.

This chain links TRBV19 with TRBJ2-7, with 7 bases that match TRBD1. CDR1 is LNHDA, CDR2 SQIVND, per germline (reference sequence). Losses at the gene ends were 2 bases for V and 3 bases for J; bases not matched to a gene: 10. The CDR3 covers 16 residues. The CDR3 bases are TGTGCCAGTAGTATAACTTTCTGGGACAGCGACTACGAGCAGTACTTC. Translated: CASSITFWDSDYEQYF.